A single sample is the source of the 23 T cell receptor beta chains below, sequenced in a study of cytotoxic CD8 clonotypes in ibrutinib-treated CLL. The data were produced by immunoSEQ multiplex PCR, yet TCRdb's version contains in-frame clones alone and is incomplete. Of 60,000 to 65,000 clones in the sample, roughly 59% were seen once. The source was PBMCs, collected after 12 months of ibrutinib treatment. Receptors were obtained from a human donor with chronic lymphocytic leukemia.

A note on this clone: This clone may be a read error of a much larger clone one base away. V usage is TRBV6-5 and J usage is TRBJ1-6; D gene uncertain. The CDR3 covers 15 residues. V dropped 8 bases and J dropped 0 bases, with 11 bases sitting between them. From germline, CDR1 is MNHEY and CDR2 SVGAGI. The CDR3 protein is CASGIMVSYNSPLHF. For the CDR3, the DNA is TGTGCCAGCGGCATAATGGTCTCCTATAATTCACCCCTCCACTTT.

Note on this clone: At the DNA level, this CDR3 is encoded by other sequences in the same sample as well. This chain links TRBV19 with TRBJ1-1; D not resolved. The CDR3 contains 12 residues. Germline lookup yields CDR1 LNHDA and CDR2 SQIVND (reference sequence). V was trimmed by 2 bases and J by 1 base, leaving 2 bases between them. This CDR3 is CASSIQNTEAFF. CDR3 DNA: TGTGCCAGTAGTATACAGAACACTGAAGCTTTCTTT.

The rearrangement uses TRBV27 and TRBJ2-3; D is perhaps TRBD1 (5 bases). This CDR3 has 15 amino acids. Trimming left V 3 bases short and J 1 base short, with 11 bases between. Germline values: CDR1 MNHEY, CDR2 SMNVEV (reference sequence). The CDR3 DNA sequence: TGTGCCAGCAGTTTGCCAGGGTACGGCACAGATACGCAGTATTTT. Residues: CASSLPGYGTDTQYF.

This chain links TRBV7-2 with TRBJ1-2, with D maybe TRBD1 (5 bases). The CDR3 is 13 residues long. Germline V gives CDR1 SGHTA, CDR2 FQGNSA. Trimming removed 6 bases from V and 6 bases from J, with 14 bases in between. CDR3: CASRGRGKDGYTF. DNA for the CDR3: TGTGCCAGCAGGGGAAGGGGAAAGGATGGCTACACCTTC.

V is TRBV6-5 and J is TRBJ2-5; D may be TRBD1 (6 bases). The V and J ends lost 2 bases and 1 base respectively, with 11 bases between them. The CDR3 has 15 residues. Germline-derived CDR1 and CDR2 are MNHEY and SVGAGI. The CDR3 here is CASSYDRTRQETQYF. In nucleotides, the CDR3 is TGTGCCAGCAGTTACGACAGGACCCGCCAAGAGACCCAGTACTTC.

This chain uses TRBV19 with TRBJ2-6, with D uncertain. V gave up 4 bases and J gave up 1 base, with 2 bases separating them. This CDR3 is built from 13 residues. Germline values: CDR1 LNHDA, CDR2 SQIVND (reference sequence). The CDR3 bases are TGTGCCAGTAGTACGTCTGGGGCCAACGTCCTGACTTTC. Its protein product is CASSTSGANVLTF.

This chain joins TRBV6-5 and TRBJ1-2; D possibly corresponds to TRBD1 (6 bases). V lost 4 bases to trimming and J lost 3 bases, with 18 bases between them. The CDR3 has 16 amino acids. CDR1 MNHEY and CDR2 SVGAGI come from the germline V gene. CDR3 amino acids: CASSSPDSTGYYGYTF. The DNA of the CDR3 is TGTGCCAGCAGTTCTCCCGACTCAACAGGGTACTATGGCTACACCTTC.

J is TRBJ2-7 and V is TRBV2; D may correspond to TRBD1 or TRBD2 (5 bases each). Germline V gives CDR1 SNHLY, CDR2 FYNNEI. This CDR3 is 14 amino acids long. Trimming stripped 4 bases from V and 4 bases from J, with 14 bases between. CDR3 region: CASSGRVGSYEQYF. DNA of the CDR3: TGTGCCAGCAGTGGCAGGGTGGGGAGTTACGAGCAGTACTTC.

In its sample, this clone was seen a few times. V usage is TRBV9 and J usage is TRBJ2-3; D gene uncertain. Trimming pared 0 bases from V and 5 bases from J, leaving 4 bases between. Germline CDR1 and CDR2: SGDLS and YYNGEE. CDR3 length: 12 amino acids. The DNA for the CDR3 is TGTGCCAGCAGCGTAGGGTTAGATACGCAGTATTTT. Its protein product is CASSVGLDTQYF. Complete variable domain (other parts from reference TRBV9 and TRBJ2-3): DSGVTQTPKHLITATGQRVTLRCSPRSGDLSVYWYQQSLDQGLQFLIQYYNGEERAKGNILERFSAQQFPDLHSELNLSSLELGDSALYFCASSVGLDTQYFGPGTRLTVL.

This clone was seen more than once but under ten times. The chain uses TRBV7-2 and TRBJ1-1, with D tentatively TRBD1 (6 bases). The CDR3 length is 16 residues. The V and J ends lost 8 bases and 4 bases respectively, with 23 bases between them. Germline CDR1 is SGHTA and CDR2 is FQGNSA. The CDR3 region is CASGYKPAGAGTEAFF. The DNA of the CDR3 is TGTGCCAGCGGCTACAAACCGGCAGGGGCCGGCACTGAAGCTTTCTTT.

J is TRBJ2-7 and V is TRBV19; 7 bases fit TRBD2. The J segment lost 0 bases and the V segment lost 2 bases, leaving 4 bases of the junction unmatched. Germline CDR1 is LNHDA and CDR2 is SQIVND (reference sequence). The CDR3 is 15 residues long. The CDR3 DNA follows: TGTGCCAGTAGTATACAGCGGGGTAGCTCCTACGAGCAGTACTTC. This sequence encodes CASSIQRGSSYEQYF.

V is TRBV4-1 and J is TRBJ2-7, with 9 bases lining up with TRBD2. The CDR3 sequence is 17 residues long. Trimming at V came to 1 base and at J to 3 bases, leaving 10 bases not matched to a gene. CDR1 is MGHRA and CDR2 is YSYEKL in the germline V gene. CDR3 DNA sequence: TGCGCCAGCAGCCAAGCCCTAACTAGCGGGCGCCTCTACGAGCAGTACTTC. Translation: CASSQALTSGRLYEQYF.

The rearrangement links TRBV5-4 to TRBJ2-5, with 10 bases identical to TRBD2. J gave up 3 bases and V 4 bases, and 3 bases lay outside the gene matches. Germline CDR1 SGHNT, CDR2 YYREEE (reference sequence). The CDR3 covers 14 residues. The CDR3 sequence is CASSPGLAEETQYF. CDR3 bases: TGTGCCAGCAGCCCAGGACTAGCGGAAGAGACCCAGTACTTC.

This clone was found a few times. J is TRBJ2-2 and V is TRBV5-6, with no clear D. V shed 2 bases and J shed 6 bases, with 8 bases lying between them. The CDR3 contains 13 residues. Germline CDR1 is SGHDT and CDR2 is YYEEEE. This CDR3 is CASSFFRAGELFF. The CDR3 DNA sequence: TGTGCCAGCAGCTTCTTCCGGGCCGGGGAGCTGTTTTTT.

This clone occurred a few times. Written as DNA, the CDR3 is TGTGCCAGCTCACCAACGGGGACTAGCCTTAGCACAGATACGCAGTATTTT. Its protein product is CASSPTGTSLSTDTQYF. The V call is TRBV18, the J call TRBJ2-3; TRBD2 aligns across 9 bases. CDR3 length: 17 residues. Germline trimming cut 2 bases from V and 0 bases from J; bases unmatched to any gene: 6. CDR1 is KGHSH, CDR2 LQKENI, per germline.

The genes are TRBV5-1 and TRBJ1-1, with D perhaps matching TRBD1 (6 bases). Per the germline V gene, CDR1 is SGHRS and CDR2 is YFSETQ. The CDR3 sequence is 17 residues long. Trimming took off 0 bases at V and 1 base at J, with 16 bases between the two ends. Written as DNA, the CDR3 is TGCGCCAGCAGCTTGGGAGGTCGACAGGCAAGGAACACTGAAGCTTTCTTT. It specifies CASSLGGRQARNTEAFF.

This clone showed up just a few times. V gene TRBV30 combines with J gene TRBJ1-1, with no clear D. Trimming took off 0 bases at V and 4 bases at J, with 18 bases between the two ends. In germline, CDR1 is GTSNPN, CDR2 SVGIG (reference sequence). The CDR3 runs 16 residues. CDR3 in DNA: TGTGCCTGGAGTGTAGGCAGCATCCGACGGGGCACTGAAGCTTTCTTT. The encoded protein is CAWSVGSIRRGTEAFF.

The V gene is TRBV5-1, the J gene TRBJ2-7; D uncertain. This CDR3 is built from 13 residues. Germline V lookup: CDR1 SGHRS, CDR2 YFSETQ. The V end was cut by 7 bases, the J end by 0 bases, with 11 bases between. The chain's CDR3 is CASRQRFSYEQYF. CDR3 in DNA: TGCGCCAGCCGCCAGAGATTCTCCTACGAGCAGTACTTC.

V and J are TRBV6-5 and TRBJ1-4, with D maybe TRBD1 (6 bases). Germline V gene data show CDR1 as MNHEY and CDR2 as SVGAGI. The CDR3 length is 16 residues. V was shortened by 2 bases and J by 7 bases, with 17 bases between the two germline ends. This CDR3 reads CASSYLVLGTPEKLFF. The DNA for the CDR3 is TGTGCCAGCAGTTACCTCGTTTTAGGGACACCTGAAAAACTGTTTTTT.

V and J are TRBV5-4 and TRBJ2-2, with 10 bases matching TRBD1. The CDR3 spans 16 residues. V lost 2 bases, J lost 3 bases, and 4 bases stayed unmatched. CDR1 is SGHNT and CDR2 is YYREEE in the germline V gene (reference sequence). CDR3 sequence (DNA): TGTGCCAGCAGCTTCCTGGACAGGGGGGACACCGGGGAGCTGTTTTTT. Translated: CASSFLDRGDTGELFF.

This clone has at least ten counts. This sequence joins TRBV5-1 and TRBJ2-3; 9 positions match TRBD1. V was clipped by 7 bases and J by 0 bases; unmatched bases: 3. This CDR3 spans 14 amino acids. The germline V gene has CDR1 SGHRS and CDR2 YFSETQ. The CDR3 region has the DNA TGCGCCAGCGGGACAGGGCAGAGCACAGATACGCAGTATTTT. It codes for CASGTGQSTDTQYF.

The rearrangement uses TRBV4-1 and TRBJ2-1; 8 bases are shared with TRBD2. Trimming cost V 0 bases and J 6 bases; bases outside gene matches: 10. The CDR3 runs 17 residues. CDR1 is MGHRA and CDR2 is YSYEKL in the germline V gene. CDR3 residues: CASSQDPTSVPSNEQFF. The CDR3 coding sequence is TGCGCCAGCAGCCAAGATCCGACTAGCGTACCCTCCAATGAGCAGTTCTTC.

The chain recombines TRBV7-2 with TRBJ1-1; a weak D match, TRBD1 (6 bases). V gave up 5 bases and J gave up 4 bases, with 11 bases separating them. Germline CDR1 and CDR2: SGHTA and FQGNSA. The CDR3 is 13 amino acids. The chain's CDR3 is CASSNKGGTEAFF. CDR3 DNA: TGTGCCAGCAGCAATAAGGGGGGCACTGAAGCTTTCTTT.